The T cell receptor (beta chain) described here comes from a study of T cell repertoires in cytomegalovirus infection. V shed 5 bases and J 4 bases; nucleotides not matched to a gene: 12. Germline CDR1 is SGHVS and CDR2 is FNYEAQ. This CDR3 region has 18 residues. TCRdb reprocessed the reads with MiXCR, giving one entry per CDR3 protein. The table lists roughly 920,000 distinct CDR3 sequences, roughly a third of them singletons. This clonotype appeared many times. What it binds is not known. This clonotype originated in a human donor in good health (CMV status not recorded). Some clones in this sample may be carry-over from other donors' samples. The chain uses TRBV7-6 and TRBJ2-1; 12 nucleotides agree with TRBD2. The sequencing used cultured CD8+ T cells from PBMCs, collected from culture after CMV antigen stimulation. The CDR3 spells CASSPLTSGGLKYNEQFF. CDR3 nucleotide sequence: TGTGCCAGCAGCCCCTTGACTAGCGGGGGTCTGAAGTACAATGAGCAGTTCTTC.